Below, one T cell receptor (beta chain) is given with its context. Its antigen is not identified. Tumor samples were taken before definitive surgery or chemotherapy. The data derive from a study of high-grade serous ovarian cancer treatment subgroups. General study findings and limits: Bulk tumor TCR sequencing gave no spatial information.

CDR1 and CDR2 (germline): MNHEY, SVGAGI. The V gene lost 8 bases and the J gene lost 0 bases, with 10 bases spanning the gap. This CDR3 contains 13 residues. Clones were sequenced by immunoSEQ multiplex PCR, and TCRdb holds only the in-frame ones, with some missing. The sample comprises approximately 40,000 clones, about four fifths of which are singletons, and 3.1% rests with the top ten. Sequences were obtained from tumor tissue. This chain links TRBV6-5 with TRBJ2-5; a weak D match, TRBD1 (5 bases). This TCR was sampled from a human donor with high-grade serous ovarian cancer. The CDR3 sequence is CASLGRDQETQYF. The CDR3 DNA follows: TGTGCCAGCCTCGGCAGGGACCAAGAGACCCAGTACTTC.